The 13 T cell receptor beta chains below come from one sample, sequenced in a study of monozygotic twins with inflammatory bowel disease. Following a re-call of the 5' RACE reads, TCRdb has one entry per CDR3 protein and lacks DNA. This sample's table reports approximately 390,000 distinct CDR3 sequences. The sample was blood. These receptors came from a human donor with ulcerative colitis or Crohn's disease, or a healthy co-twin of an affected twin (not recorded which).

The gene calls are TRBV10-3 and TRBJ2-5. Germline V gene data show CDR1 as ENHRY and CDR2 as SYGVKD. The CDR3 sequence is 15 residues long. The chain's CDR3 is CAISESARTQETQYF.

The chain links TRBV5-1 to TRBJ2-2; TCRdb's D gene call, TRBD1, goes unchecked for lack of DNA. The CDR3 extends over 15 amino acids. Germline loops: CDR1 SGHRS, CDR2 YFSETQ. CDR3 amino acids: CASRQDLPDTGELFF.

The gene calls are TRBV18 and TRBJ2-7; checking the TCRdb D call of TRBD2 is not possible without DNA. This CDR3 is built from 12 residues. Per the germline V gene, CDR1 is KGHSH and CDR2 is LQKENI. CDR3 residues: CASSPLGLEQYF. The whole variable domain, filled in from reference TRBV18 and TRBJ2-7, reads NAGVMQNPRHLVRRRGQEARLRCSPMKGHSHVYWYRQLPEEGLKFMVYLQKENIIDESGMPKERFSAEFPKEGPSILRIQQVVRGDSAAYFCASSPLGLEQYFGPGTRLTVT.

J is TRBJ1-2 and V is TRBV7-9. The CDR3 is made up of 13 amino acids. Germline-derived CDR1 and CDR2 are SEHNR and FQNEAQ (reference sequence). The CDR3 spells CASRSQQYYGYTF.

The genes are TRBV4-2 and TRBJ2-2; absent DNA, TCRdb's TRBD1 call cannot be checked. Germline CDR1 LGHNA, CDR2 YNFKEQ. The CDR3 consists of 16 residues. The CDR3 loop is CASSQEPRGNTGELFF.

The chain joins TRBV7-9 to TRBJ2-3; TCRdb returns TRBD2, unconfirmable since there is no DNA. The CDR3 sequence is 17 residues long. Germline values: CDR1 SEHNR, CDR2 FQNEAQ (reference sequence). CDR3 loop: CASSLAGLAGGADTQYF.

J is TRBJ2-5 and V is TRBV20-1; TCRdb outputs TRBD2, but without DNA this stays unchecked. The CDR3 is 14 residues long. Germline-derived CDR1 and CDR2 are DFQATT and SNEGSKA (reference sequence). The CDR3 loop reads CSAPREAGLETQYF.

The chain combines TRBV5-6 with TRBJ1-2; the D gene TCRdb calls, TRBD1, cannot be checked with no DNA. In germline, CDR1 is SGHDT, CDR2 YYEEEE. This CDR3 is built from 14 residues. CDR3 sequence: CASSHDRSTYGYTF.

This chain uses TRBV27 with TRBJ2-3; the D call of TRBD2 rests on TCRdb alone, since no DNA is present to check it. This CDR3 region has 15 residues. The germline CDR1 and CDR2 sequences are MNHEY and SMNVEV (reference sequence). Here the CDR3 reads CASRRGSGSTDTQYF.

The rearrangement joins TRBV5-6 to TRBJ2-3; no DNA is available, so the TRBD1 call from TCRdb remains unchecked. CDR1 and CDR2 (germline): SGHDT, YYEEEE. There are 14 residues in the CDR3. Here the CDR3 reads CASSSTGLLNTQYF. Full variable domain (rest looked up from reference TRBV5-6 and TRBJ2-3): DAGVTQSPTHLIKTRGQQVTLRCSPKSGHDTVSWYQQALGQGPQFIFQYYEEEERQRGNFPDRFSGHQFPNYSSELNVNALLLGDSALYLCASSSTGLLNTQYFGPGTRLTVL.

The chain employs TRBV10-3 and TRBJ2-7; the D call of TRBD2 rests on TCRdb alone, since no DNA is present to check it. Germline-derived CDR1 and CDR2 are ENHRY and SYGVKD. The CDR3 loop spans 13 amino acids. CDR3 amino acids: CAISELAGKEQYF.

This chain joins TRBV5-1 and TRBJ2-3; TCRdb's assignment of TRBD1 cannot be checked, as there is no DNA. The CDR3 is 15 amino acids. Germline V CDR1 and CDR2: SGHRS, YFSETQ. The CDR3 sequence: CASSLIDRGTDTQYF. Full variable domain (remainder filled in from reference TRBV5-1 and TRBJ2-3): KAGVTQTPRYLIKTRGQQVTLSCSPISGHRSVSWYQQTPGQGLQFLFEYFSETQRNKGNFPGRFSGRQFSNSRSEMNVSTLELGDSALYLCASSLIDRGTDTQYFGPGTRLTVL.

The chain is built from TRBV7-9 and TRBJ2-1; TCRdb's D call of TRBD2 is untestable without DNA. CDR3 size: 17 residues. CDR1 is SEHNR, CDR2 FQNEAQ, per germline (reference sequence). CDR3 protein: CASSLSAGTSGSNEQFF.